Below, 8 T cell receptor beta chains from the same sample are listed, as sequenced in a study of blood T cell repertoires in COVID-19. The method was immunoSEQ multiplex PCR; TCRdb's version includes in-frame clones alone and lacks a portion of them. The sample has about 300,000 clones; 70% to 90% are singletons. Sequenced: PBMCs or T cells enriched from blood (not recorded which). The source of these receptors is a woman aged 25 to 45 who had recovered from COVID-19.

The CDR3 here is CASHSGGTNEQFF. The CDR3 DNA sequence: TGTGCCAGCCATAGCGGGGGGACCAATGAGCAGTTCTTC. J is TRBJ2-1 and V is TRBV2, with 10 bases aligning to TRBD2. The CDR3 contains 13 residues. CDR1 SNHLY and CDR2 FYNNEI come from the germline V gene. With 8 bases clipped from V and 6 bases from J, the junction kept 4 bases outside the gene matches.

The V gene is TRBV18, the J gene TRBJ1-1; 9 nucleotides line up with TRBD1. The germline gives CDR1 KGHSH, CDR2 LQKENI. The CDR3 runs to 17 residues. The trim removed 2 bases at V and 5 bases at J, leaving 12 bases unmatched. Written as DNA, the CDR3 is TGTGCCAGCTCACCAATAGTAAACCAAGGACAGGGGACTGAAGCTTTCTTT. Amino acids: CASSPIVNQGQGTEAFF.

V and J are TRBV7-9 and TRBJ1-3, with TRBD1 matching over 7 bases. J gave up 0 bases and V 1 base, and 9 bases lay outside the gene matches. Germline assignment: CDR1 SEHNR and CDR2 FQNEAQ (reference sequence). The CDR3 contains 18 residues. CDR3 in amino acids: CASSLGRGQFSSGNTIYF. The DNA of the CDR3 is TGTGCCAGCAGCTTAGGCCGGGGACAGTTTAGCTCTGGAAACACCATATATTTT.

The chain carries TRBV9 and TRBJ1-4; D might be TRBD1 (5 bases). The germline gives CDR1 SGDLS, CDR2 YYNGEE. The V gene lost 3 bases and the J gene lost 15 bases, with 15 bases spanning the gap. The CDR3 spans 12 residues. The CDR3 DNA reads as TGTGCCAGCAGCGGGGTCGGCCCGGGGGTGTTTTTT. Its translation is CASSGVGPGVFF.

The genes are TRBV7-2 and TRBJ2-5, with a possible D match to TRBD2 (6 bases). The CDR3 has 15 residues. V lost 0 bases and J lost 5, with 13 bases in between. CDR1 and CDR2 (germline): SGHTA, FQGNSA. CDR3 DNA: TGTGCCAGCAGCTTAGCGCGGGGTAGTGAGGAGACCCAGTACTTC. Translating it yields CASSLARGSEETQYF. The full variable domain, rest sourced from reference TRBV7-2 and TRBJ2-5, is GAGVSQSPSNKVTEKGKDVELRCDPISGHTALYWYRQSLGQGLEFLIYFQGNSAPDKSGLPSDRFSAERTGGSVSTLTIQRTQQEDSAVYLCASSLARGSEETQYFGPGTRLLVL.

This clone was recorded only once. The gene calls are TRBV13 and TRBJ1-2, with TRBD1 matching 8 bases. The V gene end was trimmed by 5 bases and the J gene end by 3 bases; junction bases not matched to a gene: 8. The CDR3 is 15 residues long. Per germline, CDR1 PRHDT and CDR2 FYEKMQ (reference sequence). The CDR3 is CASSPYQGAHYGYTF. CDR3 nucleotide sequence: TGTGCCAGCAGCCCCTACCAGGGGGCCCACTATGGCTACACCTTC. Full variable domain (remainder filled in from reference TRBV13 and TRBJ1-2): AAGVIQSPRHLIKEKRETATLKCYPIPRHDTVYWYQQGPGQDPQFLISFYEKMQSDKGSIPDRFSAQQFSDYHSELNMSSLELGDSALYFCASSPYQGAHYGYTFGSGTRLTVV.

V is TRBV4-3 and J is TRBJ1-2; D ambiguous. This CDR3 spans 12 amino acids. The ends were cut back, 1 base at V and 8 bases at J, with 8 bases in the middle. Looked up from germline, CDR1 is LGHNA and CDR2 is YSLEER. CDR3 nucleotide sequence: TGCGCCAGCAGCCAAGCTCGCGGAGGCTACACCTTC. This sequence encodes CASSQARGGYTF.

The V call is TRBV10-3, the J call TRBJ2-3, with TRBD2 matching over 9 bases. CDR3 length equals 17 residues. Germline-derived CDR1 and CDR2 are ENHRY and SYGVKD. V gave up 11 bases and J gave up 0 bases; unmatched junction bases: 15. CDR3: CAARWGGGVTSTDTQYF. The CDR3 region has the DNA TGTGCCGCCCGGTGGGGCGGGGGGGTAACTAGCACAGATACGCAGTATTTT.